These T cell receptor beta chains were read from a single sample in a study of shared clonotypes between healthy human individuals. The repertoire was sequenced with immunoSEQ multiplex PCR; TCRdb's copy has only in-frame clones and lacks some. Here the sample spans about 510,000 clones, 90% to 96% being singletons. Input material: naive CD4+ T cells sorted from blood. These receptors originate from a woman aged 30 to 39 in good health. Both conserved end residues are part of each CDR3. A D gene is named only where the DNA matches it firmly. Clone size is shown for a subset of rows, as once, few, many or a class of expanded clone.

V	size	D	J	DNA	CDR3
TRBV5-1	.	.	TRBJ2-1	TGCGCCAGCAGCTTGCGGCAGCAACCCTACAATGAGCAGTTCTTC	CASSLRQQPYNEQFF
TRBV5-1	.	.	TRBJ2-2	TGCGCCAGCCGAGAGGGGCTGAACACCGGGGAGCTGTTTTTT	CASREGLNTGELFF
TRBV4-1	.	.	TRBJ1-4	TGCGCCAGCAGCCAAAGGGACCGACAGGCCTCCCGGCCGAGGTGGGAAAAACTGTTTTTT	CASSQRDRQASRPRWEKLFF
TRBV4-1	.	TRBD2	TRBJ2-1	TGCGCCAGCAGCCAAGCGATGACTAGCGGGAGGCCGTTCGCCTACAATGAGCAGTTCTTC	CASSQAMTSGRPFAYNEQFF
TRBV5-1	once	TRBD2	TRBJ2-2	TGCGCCAGCACGGGACTACAGAACACCGGGGAGCTGTTTTTT	CASTGLQNTGELFF
TRBV30	.	TRBD1	TRBJ2-5	TGTGCCTGGAGGGACAGGGCCAAGCAGTACTTC	CAWRDRAKQYF
TRBV4-1	.	.	TRBJ1-4	TGCGCCAGCAGCCAGCGGGATATAACTAATGAAAAACTGTTTTTT	CASSQRDITNEKLFF
TRBV25-1	.	.	TRBJ2-3	TGTGCCAGCAGCCGGACTATTCAGACAGATACGCAGTATTTT	CASSRTIQTDTQYF
TRBV4-1	once	TRBD1	TRBJ2-6	TGCGCCAGCAGCCAAGATGCCCCAAGACAGGGTTTTGCTGGGGCCAACGTCCTGACTTTC	CASSQDAPRQGFAGANVLTF
TRBV5-1	.	TRBD1	TRBJ1-3	TGCGCCAGCAGTTCACAGGGGCGAAATCCTGGAAACACCATATATTTT	CASSSQGRNPGNTIYF
TRBV11-1	.	.	TRBJ2-1	TGTGCCAGCAGCTTAAGAGGGTACAATGAGCAGTTCTTC	CASSLRGYNEQFF
TRBV19	.	.	TRBJ1-1	TGTGCCAGTAAACCCGGGGGAGGGTACACTGAAGCTTTCTTT	CASKPGGGYTEAFF
TRBV10-3	.	.	TRBJ2-7	TGTGCCATCAGTGACCTCCACGAGCAGTACTTC	CAISDLHEQYF
TRBV5-1	.	.	TRBJ1-5	TGCGCCAGCAGCTTGGAGAAAGCCACGGGGCCCCAGCATTTT	CASSLEKATGPQHF
TRBV4-2	.	.	TRBJ2-7	TGTGCCAGCAGCCCCAAGATGGGCGGGTACGAGCAGTACTTC	CASSPKMGGYEQYF
TRBV28	.	TRBD1	TRBJ1-2	TGTGCCAGCAGGGGGACAGGGGAAGCTAACTATGGCTACACCTTC	CASRGTGEANYGYTF
TRBV9	.	TRBD1	TRBJ1-1	TGTGCCAGCAGCGTAGAGGACAGGGGGATTGCTTTCTTT	CASSVEDRGIAFF
TRBV7-9	.	.	TRBJ2-3	TGTGCCAGCAGCTCTGACGGGACAACGAGCACAGATACGCAGTATTTT	CASSSDGTTSTDTQYF
TRBV29-1	once	.	TRBJ2-5	TGCAGCGTCGAGAGAGAGACCCAGTACTTC	CSVERETQYF
TRBV5-1	.	.	TRBJ1-2	TGCGCCAGCAGCTCTGCGGGATGGGGCTTTGTAGGGATCGAGACTATCGGCTACACCTTC	CASSSAGWGFVGIETIGYTF
TRBV9	.	TRBD2	TRBJ2-5	TGTGCCAGCAGCGTAGGAGCGGGAGGGTCGGAGACCCAGTACTTC	CASSVGAGGSETQYF
TRBV6-1	.	.	TRBJ2-1	TGTGCCAGCGGGATAGAGAGCTCCTACAATGAGCAGTTCTTC	CASGIESSYNEQFF
TRBV5-1	.	.	TRBJ2-3	TGCGCCAGCAGCGGTGGGGCTAGCGCGGATACGCAGTATTTT	CASSGGASADTQYF
TRBV19	.	TRBD1	TRBJ2-7	TGTGCCAGTAGTCCACGACAGGGTCGGTACGAGCAGTACTTC	CASSPRQGRYEQYF
TRBV29-1	.	.	TRBJ2-5	TGCAGCGTTGCAACAGGGTTGGGAGAGACCCAGTACTTC	CSVATGLGETQYF
TRBV7-9	few	.	TRBJ2-2	TGTGCCAGCAGCCCGACTACTAACACCGGGGAGCTGTTTTTT	CASSPTTNTGELFF
TRBV30	once	.	TRBJ1-5	TGTGCCTGGAGTCTAACCGCCTGGGATCAGCCCCAGCATTTT	CAWSLTAWDQPQHF
TRBV7-9	.	.	TRBJ2-5	TGTGCCAGCAGCCTTCAAGAGACCCAGTACTTC	CASSLQETQYF
TRBV19	.	.	TRBJ2-3	TGTGCCAGTAGTATTAATACAGATACGCAGTATTTT	CASSINTDTQYF
TRBV5-4	.	.	TRBJ2-5	TGTGCCAGCAGCCGGAGGACAGGCGGAGGGGAGACCCAGTACTTC	CASSRRTGGGETQYF
TRBV25-1	.	.	TRBJ1-2	TGTGCCAGCAGTAGTCCCGGAACCGCAACCTATGGCTACACCTTC	CASSSPGTATYGYTF
TRBV5-1	.	.	TRBJ2-7	TGCGCCAGCAGCTTGGTGGCCATCCTCTACGAGCAGTACTTC	CASSLVAILYEQYF
TRBV7-9	.	.	TRBJ2-7	TGTGCCAGCAGCCCCCAGGGGGGGACCAACGAGCAGTACTTC	CASSPQGGTNEQYF
TRBV19	.	TRBD1	TRBJ1-1	TGTGCCAGTAGTATAGTGGGACAGGGGCGTGTCATCCCTGAAGCTTTCTTT	CASSIVGQGRVIPEAFF
TRBV7-3	.	.	TRBJ1-1	TGTGCCAGCAGCGCGTTCGGGGACGGCACTGAAGCTTTCTTT	CASSAFGDGTEAFF
TRBV7-2	.	.	TRBJ2-4	TGTGCCAGCAGCTCTGACGGCGGGCCCAAAAACATTCAGTACTTC	CASSSDGGPKNIQYF
TRBV9	.	.	TRBJ1-2	TGTGCCAGCAGCGTAGCTACGGGCAGGGGAGGAGATGGCTACACCTTC	CASSVATGRGGDGYTF
TRBV6-1	once	TRBD2	TRBJ2-7	TGTGCCAGCAGTGATAGGGGACTAGCGGGATCGGGGCAGTACTTC	CASSDRGLAGSGQYF
TRBV10-3	.	TRBD2	TRBJ2-2	TGTGCCATCAGTGAGTCTGGTGGTAGCGGGAGTGATTTTGGGGAGCTGTTTTTT	CAISESGGSGSDFGELFF
TRBV10-3	once	.	TRBJ2-1	TGTGCCATCAGTGACCTAGCTGAAATCTCCTACAATGAGCAGTTCTTC	CAISDLAEISYNEQFF
TRBV28	.	TRBD1	TRBJ1-6	TGTGCCAGCAGTCTATCTCATTTCGCGGGACAGAATAATTCACCCCTCCACTTT	CASSLSHFAGQNNSPLHF
TRBV6-1	.	.	TRBJ2-7	TGTGCCAGCAGAACCGGGTCCTACCCCTACGAGCAGTACTTC	CASRTGSYPYEQYF
TRBV5-1	.	.	TRBJ2-1	TGCGCCAGCAGCTTGTTGGCTTCTACCTACAATGAGCAGTTCTTC	CASSLLASTYNEQFF
TRBV5-1	.	TRBD2	TRBJ2-1	TGCGCCAGCAGCTACCTAACTAGCGGGAACTACAATGAGCAGTTCTTC	CASSYLTSGNYNEQFF
TRBV18	.	TRBD1	TRBJ1-1	TGTGCCAGCTCACCCGGGACAGGGTTGATGAACACTGAAGCTTTCTTT	CASSPGTGLMNTEAFF
TRBV7-9	few	.	TRBJ1-1	TGTGCCAGCAGCTCCAGTATGAACACTGAAGCTTTCTTT	CASSSSMNTEAFF
TRBV19	.	.	TRBJ2-1	TGTGCCAGTACACCTCGGACGGGTGAATTTTACAATGAGCAGTTCTTC	CASTPRTGEFYNEQFF
TRBV2	.	.	TRBJ2-7	TGTGCCAGCACCGGGTCGGGTGGGATCTACGAGCAGTACTTC	CASTGSGGIYEQYF
TRBV5-4	.	.	TRBJ2-2	TGTGCCAGCAGCTTGGACCCGTCTAGCGCCGGGGAGCTGTTTTTT	CASSLDPSSAGELFF
TRBV6-5	.	.	TRBJ2-7	TGTGCCAGCAGCCTCGGGACTGCCTACGAGCAGTACTTC	CASSLGTAYEQYF
TRBV7-8	.	.	TRBJ1-5	TGTGCCAGCAGCCAGACAGGCTTCTATAGCAATCAGCCCCAGCATTTT	CASSQTGFYSNQPQHF
TRBV30	.	TRBD1	TRBJ1-2	TGTGCCTGGATGGGGGACAGCAATGGCTACACCTTC	CAWMGDSNGYTF
TRBV28	.	.	TRBJ1-2	TGTGCCAGCAGTTTAAGGGTTTGGGCTGGCTACACCTTC	CASSLRVWAGYTF
TRBV19	.	.	TRBJ2-2	TGTGCCAGTTTGTCCGGGGAGCTGTTTTTT	CASLSGELFF
TRBV5-4	.	.	TRBJ1-1	TGTGCCAGCAGCTTGGCCAGAAACACTGAAGCTTTCTTT	CASSLARNTEAFF